This T cell receptor (beta chain) was captured by sequencing in a study of radiotherapy plus CTLA-4 blockade in lung cancer listed by TCRdb under 2018. In the study overall: Objective responses occurred in 18% of enrolled patients, and around 30% achieved disease control.

Preparation of the library involved the immunoSEQ multiplex PCR assay. The table comes from immuneACCESS by way of TCRdb, which keeps in-frame sequences with V and J called. Part of the clones is missing from these tables; in studies checked, under half for an unresolved V gene and the rest for unknown reasons. In all, the sample holds about 95,000 clones, and about four fifths of those were seen once. The ten most abundant clones make up roughly 0.84% of the sample. Details on this clone: What antigen it recognizes has not been identified. No much larger clonotype is one base removed from it; base qualities were not supplied.

The CDR3 runs 15 residues from the cysteine to the phenylalanine. Only the CDR3 DNA stays, 45 bases, in frame from base 1. Compared with germline, V lacks 5 bases and J lacks 3 bases; bases without a gene match: 7. CDR1 and CDR2 were assigned from the germline V gene as SGHVS and FNYEAQ. The study tested focal radiation therapy combined with CTLA-4 blockade (ipilimumab) in patients with chemo-refractory metastatic non-small-cell lung cancer. On the study overall, not on this receptor specifically: The strongest predictors of response were reported to be early dynamic shifts in blood T cell clones along with a rise in serum interferon-beta following radiation. After treatment with radiotherapy and ipilimumab, TCR clones that originated in tumors expanded in peripheral blood.

The rearrangement joined TRBV7-6 to TRBJ2-3; the junction holds 8 bases that match TRBD2. The clonotype comes from a human donor with non-small cell lung cancer who had stable disease on radiotherapy plus ipilimumab. Sequences were derived from peripheral blood, sampled from a patient treated with radiotherapy plus ipilimumab. The DNA sequence is TGTGCCAGCAGCCAGAGCGGGAGTCGTACAGATACGCAGTATTTT. Its protein reads: CASSQSGSRTDTQYF.